The 26 T cell receptor beta chains given below trace back to one sample, sequenced in a study of blood T cell repertoires in COVID-19 (dated by TCRdb to about 2020). Libraries were built with the immunoSEQ multiplex PCR assay. The source is immuneACCESS, and TCRdb retained only in-frame sequences with V and J called. Part of the clones is not carried over; for the studies checked, unresolved V genes explain less than half of this, and the remainder is unexplained. Counted in this sample were some 350,000 clones; around 80% of them appeared once. In total, the top ten clones hold just under 3% of the sample. The source material was peripheral blood. These receptors were collected from a man younger than 40 with active or convalescent COVID-19.

J is TRBJ2-7 and V is TRBV11-2; D is uncertain. Germline V gene data show CDR1 as SGHAT and CDR2 as FQNNGV. Between the trimmed V and J ends, which lost 0 bases and 2 bases, there was a span of 14 bases. This CDR3 is built from 16 residues. The CDR3 spells CASSLDQRSPTYEQYF. The DNA for the CDR3 is TGTGCCAGCAGCTTAGATCAGCGATCCCCGACCTACGAGCAGTACTTC.

The chain uses TRBV24-1 and TRBJ1-2; D is possibly TRBD1 (5 bases). This CDR3 region has 14 residues. The V gene's germline CDR1 is KGHDR and CDR2 SFDVKD. The V gene lost 2 bases and the J gene lost 3 bases, with 9 bases spanning the gap. In DNA form, the CDR3 reads TGTGCCACCAGTGATTCCGACAGATACTATGGCTACACCTTC. This gives the protein CATSDSDRYYGYTF.

This chain joins TRBV5-4 and TRBJ1-1; D possibly corresponds to TRBD1 (5 bases). The CDR3 consists of 14 residues. Germline V lookup: CDR1 SGHNT, CDR2 YYREEE (reference sequence). V lost 6 bases to trimming and J lost 5 bases, with 17 bases between them. The CDR3 region has the DNA TGTGCCAGCACCCCGATGGGGCTCGAGACTGAAGCTTTCTTT. It encodes CASTPMGLETEAFF.

V and J are TRBV30 and TRBJ2-2; D is possibly TRBD1 (6 bases). This CDR3 comprises 15 residues. Trimming stripped 4 bases from V and 1 base from J, with 13 bases between. Looked up from germline, CDR1 is GTSNPN and CDR2 is SVGIG (reference sequence). The CDR3 protein is CAWTSRGGNTGELFF. As DNA, the CDR3 is TGTGCCTGGACTAGTCGAGGGGGGAACACCGGGGAGCTGTTTTTT.

V usage is TRBV27 and J usage is TRBJ2-3, with a tentative D call TRBD1 (6 bases). The CDR3 extends over 18 amino acids. Trimming took 2 bases from V and 2 from J, leaving 20 bases between them. Germline CDR1 and CDR2: MNHEY and SMNVEV (reference sequence). CDR3 region: CASSLRWLGASNTDTQYF. CDR3 in DNA: TGTGCCAGCAGTTTAAGATGGCTGGGGGCCTCAAACACAGATACGCAGTATTTT.

Comments on this clone: A read error may account for a junction end that differs from germline. This chain links TRBV19 with TRBJ2-4, with D possibly being TRBD2 (6 bases). The CDR3 is made up of 12 amino acids. Germline values: CDR1 LNHDA, CDR2 SQIVND (reference sequence). The CDR3, as DNA: TGTGCCAGCTCCGGAGGGGCGGCGCCCGGAAACTTC. Encoded protein: CASSGGAAPGNF.

The J gene is TRBJ1-1, the V gene TRBV6-2 or TRBV6-3, with a tentative D call TRBD1 (6 bases). The V gene lost 2 bases and the J gene lost 5 bases, with 15 bases spanning the gap. Germline CDR1 MNHEY, CDR2 SVGEGT. The CDR3 runs to 15 residues. The CDR3 coding sequence is TGTGCCAGCAGTTACCGCCACACAGGGAGAACTGAAGCTTTCTTT. Protein: CASSYRHTGRTEAFF.

This clone showed up just once. The rearrangement joins TRBV6-4 to TRBJ2-7; TRBD2 matches 9 bases. The CDR3 sequence is 19 residues long. Germline CDR1 MRHNA, CDR2 SNTAGT. J lost 2 bases, V lost 2 bases, and 16 bases had no gene match. Written as DNA, the CDR3 is TGTGCCAGCAGTGACCCAAAAGAGGGCCCTGGCGGGAGGGCCTACGAGCAGTACTTC. Encoded protein: CASSDPKEGPGGRAYEQYF.

The chain couples TRBV7-2 to TRBJ1-5; perhaps TRBD1 as D (5 bases). CDR3 length: 13 residues. The germline CDR1 and CDR2 sequences are SGHTA and FQGNSA. V shed 7 bases and J shed 7 bases, with 14 bases lying between them. CDR3 amino acids: CASNSGFGQPQHF. CDR3 bases: TGTGCCAGCAACTCAGGGTTCGGCCAGCCCCAGCATTTT.

J is TRBJ1-6 and V is TRBV24-1; weak D call: TRBD1 (5 bases). From germline, CDR1 is KGHDR and CDR2 SFDVKD. This CDR3 contains 17 residues. Trimming stripped 3 bases from V and 7 bases from J, with 18 bases between. The chain's CDR3 is CATSDRPPDRTNSPLHF. As DNA, the CDR3 is TGTGCCACCAGTGATCGCCCACCTGACAGAACAAATTCACCCCTCCACTTT.

The V call is TRBV19, the J call TRBJ2-7, with D perhaps TRBD1 (6 bases). The CDR3 covers 14 residues. In germline, CDR1 is LNHDA, CDR2 SQIVND (reference sequence). V lost 5 bases, J lost 2 bases, and 13 bases lay in between. CDR3 sequence: CASSAAGDTYEQYF. As DNA, the CDR3 is TGTGCCAGTAGTGCAGCTGGGGACACCTACGAGCAGTACTTC.

For the CDR3, the DNA is TGTGCCAGCAGCCCGCGGGGACAGCGCAACTATGGCTACACCTTC. Amino acid sequence: CASSPRGQRNYGYTF. The rearrangement joins TRBV14 to TRBJ1-2, with TRBD1 identical over 7 bases. Germline CDR1 reads SGHDN; CDR2 reads FVKESK. The CDR3 runs to 15 residues. J was trimmed by 2 bases and V by 4 bases; bases with no gene match: 7.

The sample holds a few counts of this clone. The genes are TRBV28 and TRBJ1-2; 7 bases line up with TRBD1. CDR1 and CDR2 from the germline V gene are MDHEN and SYDVKM. The V segment lost 1 base and the J segment 5 bases; nucleotides outside the gene matches: 4. The CDR3 consists of 14 residues. The CDR3 DNA follows: TGTGCCAGCAGTTTATTGGGGACAGATTATGGCTACACCTTC. Its protein product is CASSLLGTDYGYTF.

The genes are TRBV19 and TRBJ1-1; D ambiguous. The V end lost 7 bases, the J end lost 4 bases, and 13 bases lay between the germline ends. Germline-derived CDR1 and CDR2 are LNHDA and SQIVND (reference sequence). CDR3 length: 13 amino acids. The CDR3 reads CASTGVSGTEAFF. In nucleotides, the CDR3 is TGTGCCAGTACGGGTGTTTCCGGCACTGAAGCTTTCTTT.

The chain recombines TRBV14 with TRBJ1-1; unclear D gene. The CDR3 spans 14 residues. Deletions cut 0 bases from V and 0 bases from J, with 5 bases between. Germline loops: CDR1 SGHDN, CDR2 FVKESK. The CDR3 loop is CASSQDRVNTEAFF. The DNA for the CDR3 is TGTGCCAGCAGCCAAGATCGGGTGAACACTGAAGCTTTCTTT.

The chain employs TRBV7-9 and TRBJ2-2, with 7 bases fitting TRBD1. V shed 0 bases and J 6 bases; nucleotides not matched to a gene: 10. Germline-derived CDR1 and CDR2 are SEHNR and FQNEAQ (reference sequence). The CDR3 loop spans 17 amino acids. The DNA for the CDR3 is TGTGCCAGCAGCTTAGCCGAGACAGGGTTAGGCGCCGGGGAGCTGTTTTTT. Translating gives CASSLAETGLGAGELFF.

V gene TRBV7-2 combines with J gene TRBJ2-2, with 8 bases identical to TRBD1. This CDR3 comprises 15 residues. In germline, CDR1 is SGHTA, CDR2 FQGNSA. The ends lost 6 bases at V and 4 bases at J; junction bases unmatched: 7. The CDR3 sequence: CASRKNRGFTGELFF. CDR3 nucleotides: TGTGCCAGCAGAAAAAACAGGGGGTTCACCGGGGAGCTGTTTTTT.

CDR3 region: CASSLLPFSGNTIYF. The CDR3 DNA follows: TGCGCCAGCAGCTTGCTCCCTTTCTCTGGAAACACCATATATTTT. The V gene is TRBV5-1, the J gene TRBJ1-3; D gene ambiguous. Per germline, CDR1 SGHRS and CDR2 YFSETQ. The CDR3 is made up of 15 amino acids. With 1 base removed from V and 0 bases from J, the gap between germline ends came to 8 bases.

This sequence joins TRBV19 and TRBJ1-5; no reliable D call. The CDR3 is 18 residues long. Trimming cost V 3 bases and J 7 bases, with 25 bases left between them. CDR1 and CDR2 from the germline V gene are LNHDA and SQIVND (reference sequence). CDR3 sequence (DNA): TGTGCCAGTAGTATCGAGGGATCAAAACGGGCAGTGGGCCAGCCCCAGCATTTT. It is translated as CASSIEGSKRAVGQPQHF.

The chain is built from TRBV5-1 and TRBJ2-3; D unresolved. Deletions cut 4 bases from V and 4 bases from J, with 19 bases between. Germline assignment: CDR1 SGHRS and CDR2 YFSETQ. The CDR3 is 16 amino acids. The CDR3 spells CASSPRSGDGSDTQYF. CDR3 nucleotides: TGCGCCAGCAGCCCCCGTTCCGGAGATGGGTCAGATACGCAGTATTTT.

This clone was seen a single time. This chain uses TRBV21-1 with TRBJ1-4; the D call TRBD1 from the table was never checked on the DNA. TRBV21-1 is an annotated pseudogene. This CDR3 contains 15 residues. CDR3 protein: CASSGYRGEKEKLFF. CDR3 coding DNA: TGTGCCAGCAGCGGATACAGGGGAGAGAAAGAAAAACTGTTTTTT.

The chain joins TRBV9 to TRBJ2-2; tentatively, D is TRBD1 (6 bases). The germline gives CDR1 SGDLS, CDR2 YYNGEE. The CDR3 length is 15 residues. With 0 bases removed from V and 4 bases from J, the gap between germline ends came to 10 bases. The CDR3 sequence is CASSVVRGTTGELFF. The CDR3 DNA reads TGTGCCAGCAGCGTAGTGAGGGGGACCACCGGGGAGCTGTTTTTT.

CDR3 amino acids: CASSSWTSGGYEQYF. The CDR3 nucleotides read TGTGCCAGCAGCTCATGGACTAGCGGGGGCTACGAGCAGTACTTC. V usage is TRBV7-8 and J usage is TRBJ2-7, with 13 positions matching TRBD2. The J segment lost 3 bases and the V segment lost 4 bases, leaving 3 bases of the junction unmatched. The CDR3 length is 15 residues. The germline CDR1 and CDR2 sequences are SGHVS and FQNEAQ.

The rearrangement links TRBV5-6 to TRBJ2-7; tentative D call: TRBD2 (5 bases). The CDR3 has 14 residues. Trimming took off 4 bases at V and 4 bases at J, with 15 bases between the two ends. CDR1 is SGHDT and CDR2 is YYEEEE in the germline V gene. The CDR3 here is CASSVDRTLYEQYF. CDR3 coding DNA: TGTGCCAGCAGCGTAGATCGGACTTTGTACGAGCAGTACTTC.

The genes are TRBV30 and TRBJ1-2; D perhaps matches TRBD1 (5 bases). The CDR3 runs to 14 residues. V shed 0 bases and J shed 6 bases, with 14 bases lying between them. The germline gives CDR1 GTSNPN, CDR2 SVGIG (reference sequence). CDR3 bases: TGTGCCTGGAGTGTACGGGTCTGGGGCAATGGCTACACCTTC. This gives the protein CAWSVRVWGNGYTF.

The gene calls are TRBV28 and TRBJ2-7; no clear D gene. The CDR3 covers 12 residues. Germline CDR1 MDHEN, CDR2 SYDVKM. V was shortened by 7 bases and J by 6 bases, with 13 bases between the two germline ends. The CDR3 DNA sequence: TGTGCCAGCACTGGAGATAGTGCCGAGCAGTACTTC. This translates into CASTGDSAEQYF. Drawing the rest from reference TRBV28 and TRBJ2-7, the complete variable domain is DVKVTQSSRYLVKRTGEKVFLECVQDMDHENMFWYRQDPGLGLRLIYFSYDVKMKEKGDIPEGYSVSREKKERFSLILESASTNQTSMYLCASTGDSAEQYFGPGTRLTVT.